Listed below are T cell receptor beta chains from one sample, sequenced in a study of shared T cell receptors in the human thymus. Only in-frame clones appear in the TCRdb table, and some are missing; sequencing was by immunoSEQ multiplex PCR. Of 600,000 or so clones in the sample, roughly 86% were seen once. These records were also assigned to another study, of human thymus T cells.

Sequencing input: thymocytes. The receptors come from a boy in the first two years of life with a congenital heart defect. The CDR3 runs from the conserved cysteine through the conserved F or W. Each record gives: V gene, D gene, J gene, clone size, CDR3 DNA, CDR3 protein. D genes are given only for firm matches. Not all rows give a size; the values are once, few, many and, for expanded clones, a class.

>TRBV7-8|.|TRBJ2-4|.
TGTGCCAGCAGATTGGGACTGGGAAACATTCAGTACTTC
CASRLGLGNIQYF
>TRBV7-2|.|TRBJ2-1|.
TGTGCCAGCAACCTCGGGGGGCCCCCGGGGCGGAATGAGCAGTTCTTC
CASNLGGPPGRNEQFF
>TRBV29-1|TRBD1|TRBJ2-7|.
TGCAGCGTTGTGAGGGAGACAGGGTACGAGCAGTACTTC
CSVVRETGYEQYF
>TRBV5-6|TRBD2|TRBJ2-1|.
TGTGCCAGCAGCTTCAGCGGGAGCTCCTACAATGAGCAGTTCTTC
CASSFSGSSYNEQFF
>TRBV7-9|TRBD1|TRBJ2-1|.
TGTGCCAGCAGCTTAGAAGAGACAGGGATCAATGAGCAGTTCTTC
CASSLEETGINEQFF
>TRBV4-2|.|TRBJ1-1|few
TGTGCCAGCAGCCAAGCTCTAACAGGGCTCGGCACTGAAGCTTTCTTT
CASSQALTGLGTEAFF
>TRBV6-6|TRBD2|TRBJ2-5|.
TGTGCCAGCAGTTACCGTAGCGGGGGGAACGAGACCCAGTACTTC
CASSYRSGGNETQYF
>TRBV28|.|TRBJ2-7|few
TGTGCCAGCAGTTTCACGGACGGGGACTACGAGCAGTACTTC
CASSFTDGDYEQYF
>TRBV28|TRBD2|TRBJ2-6|few
TGTGGGCCTAGCGGGGGGCGCTCTGGGGCCAACGTCCTGACTTTC
CGPSGGRSGANVLTF
>TRBV14|.|TRBJ1-3|.
TGTGCCAGCAGCCGACATACTGACTCTGGAAACACCATATATTTT
CASSRHTDSGNTIYF
>TRBV7-9|.|TRBJ2-7|few
TGTGCCAGCAGCTTGGGCATAAGATCCTACGAGCAGTACTTC
CASSLGIRSYEQYF
>TRBV7-9|TRBD1|TRBJ1-2|.
TGTGCCAGCAGCGGCGCCGGGACAGCCTTTTATCGGGGCTACACCTTC
CASSGAGTAFYRGYTF
>TRBV19|.|TRBJ2-7|.
TGTGCCAGTAGTATGCCTGGGCAGACCTCCTACGAGCAGTACTTC
CASSMPGQTSYEQYF
>TRBV4-3|.|TRBJ1-5|.
TGCGCCAGCAGCCAAGGCGGATACAAGAAGAGCAATCAGCCCCAGCATTTT
CASSQGGYKKSNQPQHF
>TRBV27|TRBD2|TRBJ2-2|.
TGTGCCAGCAGTTGGAGGACTAGCGGCCTCCCCGGGGACACCGGGGAGCTGTTTTTT
CASSWRTSGLPGDTGELFF
>TRBV6-5|.|TRBJ1-2|.
TGTGCCAGCAGTCCGGACAGACAGGGCTACACCTTC
CASSPDRQGYTF
>TRBV2|.|TRBJ1-1|.
TGTGCCAGCCTGACCGCCCTAAACAGGGTTTCGAACACTGAAGCTTTCTTT
CASLTALNRVSNTEAFF
>TRBV14|.|TRBJ2-3|.
TGTGCCAGCAGCCAAGAAGGACAGCTTAGCACAGATACGCAGTATTTT
CASSQEGQLSTDTQYF
>TRBV6-1|.|TRBJ1-5|.
TGTGCCAGCAGTCCACCGGGTTTCAATCAGCCCCAGCATTTT
CASSPPGFNQPQHF
>TRBV7-2|.|TRBJ2-1|.
TGTGCCAGCAGCTTAGTGATAGGACACTGGAGCTCCTACAATGAGCAGTTCTTC
CASSLVIGHWSSYNEQFF
>TRBV9|TRBD1|TRBJ1-3|.
TGTGCCAGCAGCGTGGGGACAGGGGGTTTTGGCGGAAACACCATATATTTT
CASSVGTGGFGGNTIYF
>TRBV5-1|.|TRBJ2-5|.
TGCGCCAGCAGCTTATTAGTTACCTACCAAGAGACCCAGTACTTC
CASSLLVTYQETQYF
>TRBV7-8|.|TRBJ2-1|few
TGTGCCAGCAGCAAAGAGTCTAGCGCGACCTACAATGAGCAGTTCTTC
CASSKESSATYNEQFF
>TRBV6-4|TRBD2|TRBJ2-1|.
TGTGCCAGCAGTCCAGCCCCTCTAGCGGACCATGGCAATGAGCAGTTCTTC
CASSPAPLADHGNEQFF
>TRBV19|TRBD1|TRBJ1-6|few
TGTGCCAGTAGTATAGCCCCGGGCCGGGACAGGGTTAATTCACCCCTCCACTTT
CASSIAPGRDRVNSPLHF
>TRBV18|TRBD2|TRBJ2-1|.
TGTGCCAGCTCACGAGAGACTAGCGGGGCCTTCAATGAGCAGTTCTTC
CASSRETSGAFNEQFF
>TRBV2|.|TRBJ1-1|.
TGTGCCAGCAGGTCAGACAGGCCGGAAAACACTGAAGCTTTCTTT
CASRSDRPENTEAFF
>TRBV28|.|TRBJ1-4|.
TGTGCCAGCAGTTCACTCCGGGTCCCCCTGAGAATAGCTAATGAAAAACTGTTTTTT
CASSSLRVPLRIANEKLFF
>TRBV5-1|TRBD1|TRBJ1-4|.
TGCGCCAGCAGCCTCGACAGGGGCGGGAATGAAAAACTGTTTTTT
CASSLDRGGNEKLFF
>TRBV6-1|.|TRBJ1-4|.
TGTGCCAGCAGTGAAATAGGTGACAATAATGAAAAACTGTTTTTT
CASSEIGDNNEKLFF
>TRBV19|TRBD1|TRBJ2-7|.
TGTGCCAGTAGTCTCCGTGGACAGGGGGCCTACGAGCAGTACTTC
CASSLRGQGAYEQYF
>TRBV7-9|.|TRBJ1-2|.
TGTGCCAGCAGCTTTTCAGGGCCCCTCGGATATGGCTACACCTTC
CASSFSGPLGYGYTF